This T cell receptor beta chain was sequenced for a study of human thymus T cells. V lost 6 bases and J lost 9, with 8 bases in between. The CDR3 is 10 residues long. The germline CDR1 and CDR2 sequences are MNHEY and SMNVEV (reference sequence). Study results and caveats: Apparent bias marked the V and J gene usage of thymic and blood repertoires.

Samples came from healthy Finnish infants during open corrective cardiac surgery. Only four of the eight donors provided a 0.5-1 mL blood sample. Genomic DNA was extracted from every available blood leukocyte. Clones were sequenced by immunoSEQ multiplex PCR, and TCRdb holds only the in-frame ones, with some missing. This repertoire shows about 60,000 clones, 94% found once; its top ten account for approximately 5.9%. As for this clone: Its antigen remains unidentified.

Sequencing was carried out using blood. The chain joins TRBV27 to TRBJ2-5, with no clear D. This TCR came from a boy in the first two years of life with a congenital heart defect but otherwise immunologically healthy. The CDR3 DNA sequence: TGTGCCAGCAGCCTACATCCCCAGTACTTC. Encoded protein: CASSLHPQYF.